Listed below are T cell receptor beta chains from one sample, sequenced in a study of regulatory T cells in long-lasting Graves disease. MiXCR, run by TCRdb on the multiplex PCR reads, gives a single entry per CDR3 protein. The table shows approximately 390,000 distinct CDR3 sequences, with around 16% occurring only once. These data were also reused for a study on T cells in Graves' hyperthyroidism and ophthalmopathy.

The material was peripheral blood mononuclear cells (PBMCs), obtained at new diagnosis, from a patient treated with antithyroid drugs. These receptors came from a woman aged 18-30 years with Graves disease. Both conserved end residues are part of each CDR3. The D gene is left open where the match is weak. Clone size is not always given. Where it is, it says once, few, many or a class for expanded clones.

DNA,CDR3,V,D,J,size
TGTGCCATCAGTGAGTCACCTAGCACAGATACGCAGTATTTT,CAISESPSTDTQYF,TRBV10-3,NA,TRBJ2-3,many
TGTGCCAGCAGCGCCCGGTTGAGGGGGCATGGGGCCAACGTCCTGACTTTC,CASSARLRGHGANVLTF,TRBV9,TRBD1,TRBJ2-6,NA
TGTGCCAGCAGTTACTCAGGGGGGGCTAACTATGGCTACACCTTC,CASSYSGGANYGYTF,TRBV6-5,NA,TRBJ1-2,many
TGTGCCAGCAGCTCCCTCCTCACCTACGAGCAGTACTTC,CASSSLLTYEQYF,TRBV11-2,NA,TRBJ2-7,many
TGTGCCAGCAGCGTAGACCACAGTATCAACGAGCAGTACTTC,CASSVDHSINEQYF,TRBV9,NA,TRBJ2-7,many
TGTGCCATCAGTGAGTCTGCTAGCGGCCCCTACGAGCAGTACTTC,CAISESASGPYEQYF,TRBV10-3,TRBD2,TRBJ2-7,few
TGTGCCAGCAGCTCAACACACACAGATACGCAGTATTTT,CASSSTHTDTQYF,TRBV12-3/TRBV12-4,NA,TRBJ2-3,many
TGTGCCAGCTCACCGACTGGTAATCAGCCCCAGCATTTT,CASSPTGNQPQHF,TRBV18,NA,TRBJ1-5,many
TGCGCCAGCAGCTTGGTAGCGGGAACCACCGGGGAGCTGTTTTTT,CASSLVAGTTGELFF,TRBV5-1,TRBD2,TRBJ2-2,few
TGCAGTGCTAGTGGCCTACTAGCGACATACACAGATACGCAGTATTTT,CSASGLLATYTDTQYF,TRBV20-1,TRBD2,TRBJ2-3,many
TGCAGTGCTATGCCAGGGGGTTATAGAGGGAACACTGAAGCCTTCTTT,CSAMPGGYRGNTEAFF,TRBV20-1,TRBD1,TRBJ1-1,few
TGTGCCAGCAGTTACAGGGGATTTGGGGCCAACGTCCTGACTTTC,CASSYRGFGANVLTF,TRBV28,TRBD1,TRBJ2-6,many
TGTGCCAGCAGCGGCGTCGTGGGCTATAATTCACCCCTCCACTTT,CASSGVVGYNSPLHF,TRBV7-9,NA,TRBJ1-6,few
TGTGCCAGCTCACCCAGGGGGCTTGAAGCTTTCTTT,CASSPRGLEAFF,TRBV18,TRBD1,TRBJ1-1,many
TGCAGTGCTAGAGAGCCGGCAGGGGTCTACGAGCAGTACTTC,CSAREPAGVYEQYF,TRBV20-1,NA,TRBJ2-7,few
TGTGCCAGCAGCCTCGGACAGGGACTGGGTCGCACTGAAGCTTTCTTT,CASSLGQGLGRTEAFF,TRBV13,TRBD1,TRBJ1-1,many
TGTGCCACCAGTGAGTCCGGGACAGGGGCCTTTTTCTTCTATGAGCAGTTCTTC,CATSESGTGAFFFYEQFF,TRBV24-1,TRBD1,TRBJ2-1,NA
TGTGCCAGCAGCCTCCGGGACAGGGGCGACAATGAGCAGTTCTTC,CASSLRDRGDNEQFF,TRBV13,TRBD1,TRBJ2-1,many
TGTGCCAGCAGCCAAGAGCCCCCGACAGGGACGAACACTGAAGCTTTCTTT,CASSQEPPTGTNTEAFF,TRBV3-1,TRBD1,TRBJ1-1,many
TGTGCCAGCAGCTCCCCTCCCACAGATACGCAGTATTTT,CASSSPPTDTQYF,TRBV3-1,NA,TRBJ2-3,many
TGTGCCAGTAGTGGATACACCGGGGAGCTGTTTTTT,CASSGYTGELFF,TRBV19,NA,TRBJ2-2,NA
TGTGCCTGGAGTACGAACCAGAACACTGAAGCTTTCTTT,CAWSTNQNTEAFF,TRBV30,NA,TRBJ1-1,many
TGCGCCAGCAGCTTAGGCAGGGTAAATGAAAAACTGTTTTTT,CASSLGRVNEKLFF,TRBV5-1,NA,TRBJ1-4,NA
TGCAGCGTTGACGCAGGGGATCGGAGGGAGCAGTACTTC,CSVDAGDRREQYF,TRBV29-1,NA,TRBJ2-7,NA
TGCAGTGCTAGAGTCGGCAGCCTGGGTAGCAATCAGCCCCAGCATTTT,CSARVGSLGSNQPQHF,TRBV20-1,NA,TRBJ1-5,many
TGTGCCAGCAGTGACTCGACGAGGAGGTCACCCCTCCACTTT,CASSDSTRRSPLHF,TRBV6-4,NA,TRBJ1-6,NA
TGTGCCAGCAGTTTGCTAGCGGGGGTTGAGCAGTACTTC,CASSLLAGVEQYF,TRBV27,TRBD2,TRBJ2-7,many
TGTGCCAGCAGTTACACCCCGGGCTACGAGCAGTACTTC,CASSYTPGYEQYF,TRBV6-5,NA,TRBJ2-7,few
TGTGCCAGCAGTGAGGGCCTAGGGGGTACGGAGACCCAGTACTTC,CASSEGLGGTETQYF,TRBV6-1,NA,TRBJ2-5,NA
TGTGCCAGTAGTATCCGAGGGGGCATCACTGAAGCTTTCTTT,CASSIRGGITEAFF,TRBV19,TRBD1,TRBJ1-1,NA
TGCGCCAGCAGCTTGAGGGCAGGGGGAATGGAGCAGTACTTC,CASSLRAGGMEQYF,TRBV5-1,TRBD1,TRBJ2-7,many
TGTGCCAGCAGCTCCGAACCGGGACTATATACAGATACGCAGTATTTT,CASSSEPGLYTDTQYF,TRBV7-3,TRBD2,TRBJ2-3,many
TGTGCCTGGAGTGCGGGACAGGGTAATTCACCCCTCCACTTT,CAWSAGQGNSPLHF,TRBV30,TRBD1,TRBJ1-6,many
TGTGCCAGCAGGAGGGAAGCCTCCTATGGCTACACCTTC,CASRREASYGYTF,TRBV6-1,NA,TRBJ1-2,NA
TGTGCCAGCAATGTCCTGAGGGAAAAACTGTTTTTT,CASNVLREKLFF,TRBV2,NA,TRBJ1-4,many
TGTGCCAGCAGCTTCCGGGAGCCTACAGATACGCAGTATTTT,CASSFREPTDTQYF,TRBV5-5,NA,TRBJ2-3,many
TGTGCCAGCAGTTCACCAGGGGCTGGGGCCAACGTCCTGACTTTC,CASSSPGAGANVLTF,TRBV28,NA,TRBJ2-6,many
TGTGCCAGCAGGGCAGTAAGGCATAACTACGAGCAGTACTTC,CASRAVRHNYEQYF,TRBV12-3/TRBV12-4,NA,TRBJ2-7,many
TGTGCCAGCAGTCCAGGACAGACGTACACTGAAGCTTTCTTT,CASSPGQTYTEAFF,TRBV7-6,NA,TRBJ1-1,many
TGTGCCAGCAGTTACACCCGGGGGGGCCCCTTCTACGAGCAGTACTTC,CASSYTRGGPFYEQYF,TRBV6-5,TRBD2,TRBJ2-7,NA
TGTGCCAGCTCAGGCTCTAGTGGTGAGCAGTTCTTC,CASSGSSGEQFF,TRBV18,NA,TRBJ2-1,many
TGCAGTGCGCCAGGGGGGGATGGCTACACCTTC,CSAPGGDGYTF,TRBV20-1,TRBD1,TRBJ1-2,many
TGTGCCAGCAGCGCGGACAGCTTCTCTGGAAACACCATATATTTT,CASSADSFSGNTIYF,TRBV13,NA,TRBJ1-3,few
TGTGCCAGCAGCCGGACTAGCGACACCTACGAGCAGTACTTC,CASSRTSDTYEQYF,TRBV7-9,TRBD2,TRBJ2-7,NA
TGTGCCAGCAGTCTGACAGGGGGGGGTCGGGGCTACACCTTC,CASSLTGGGRGYTF,TRBV12-3/TRBV12-4,TRBD1,TRBJ1-2,many
TGTGCCAGCAGCCCGCGGGGGGTTGGCTATGGCTACACCTTC,CASSPRGVGYGYTF,TRBV11-2,NA,TRBJ1-2,many
TGTGCCAGCAGCCCCCTGGCGGCGGGTCGGGCGAGCAATGAGCAGTTCTTC,CASSPLAAGRASNEQFF,TRBV11-2,NA,TRBJ2-1,many
TGTGCCAGCAGCTTCATGGGGGACGAAAACTCCTACGAGCAGTACTTC,CASSFMGDENSYEQYF,TRBV5-1,NA,TRBJ2-7,many
TGCGCCAGCAGCATAGGACAGGGCAATCAGCCCCAGCATTTT,CASSIGQGNQPQHF,TRBV5-1,TRBD1,TRBJ1-5,NA
TGTGCCTGGAGTTCCGGGGGTCCCAATCAGCCCCAGCATTTT,CAWSSGGPNQPQHF,TRBV30,NA,TRBJ1-5,many